The entry below describes one T cell receptor beta chain. These data belong to a study of T cell responses to AZD1222 COVID-19 vaccine. Study in general: Second doses that came at about 4 or about 12 weeks were put together.

TCRdb's table, derived via immunoSEQ multiplex PCR, lists solely in-frame clones and lacks some. The top ten hold 5.5% to 7.5% of the sample, which has around 35,000 clones, 86% seen once. Trimming stripped 8 bases from V and 4 bases from J, with 12 bases between. The germline V gene has CDR1 GTSNPN and CDR2 SVGIG (reference sequence). This CDR3 is 12 amino acids long. This chain connects TRBV30 to TRBJ2-1; weak D call: TRBD1 (7 bases). The origin of this receptor is an adult in good health. This specimen was peripheral blood, taken on day 0 of AZD1222 vaccination. CDR3 sequence reads: CANGGQYNEQFF. The CDR3 region has the DNA TGTGCCAACGGGGGACAGTACAATGAGCAGTTCTTC.